This T cell receptor (beta chain) was sequenced in a study of shared clonotypes between healthy human individuals. General study findings and limits: When compared with the clonotypes that were shared by all four sorted-subset donors, the non-shared clonotypes turned out to have lower generation probabilities.

Worth noting for this clone: As yet, its antigen is unknown.

With 3 bases removed from V and 6 bases from J, the gap between germline ends came to 14 bases. The CDR3 length is 14 residues. Germline V gives CDR1 MDHEN, CDR2 SYDVKM. Both subsets, CD45RA+ naive and CD45RA-negative memory, were split from the CD4+ cells. Here immunoSEQ multiplex PCR was the method, and the copy in TCRdb shows in-frame clones only, minus some. The table records roughly 1,500,000 clones, around 98.5% of them present only once. This sequence joins TRBV28 and TRBJ1-2, with a weak D call TRBD1 (5 bases). The sequenced sample consisted of naive CD4+ T cells sorted from blood. Subset defined: CD45RA+ positively selected. The source of this sequence is a man younger than 40 in good health. The CDR3 nucleotides are TGTGCCAGCAGTTTTCAGGGAAGGCCCAATGGCTACACCTTC. This sequence encodes CASSFQGRPNGYTF.